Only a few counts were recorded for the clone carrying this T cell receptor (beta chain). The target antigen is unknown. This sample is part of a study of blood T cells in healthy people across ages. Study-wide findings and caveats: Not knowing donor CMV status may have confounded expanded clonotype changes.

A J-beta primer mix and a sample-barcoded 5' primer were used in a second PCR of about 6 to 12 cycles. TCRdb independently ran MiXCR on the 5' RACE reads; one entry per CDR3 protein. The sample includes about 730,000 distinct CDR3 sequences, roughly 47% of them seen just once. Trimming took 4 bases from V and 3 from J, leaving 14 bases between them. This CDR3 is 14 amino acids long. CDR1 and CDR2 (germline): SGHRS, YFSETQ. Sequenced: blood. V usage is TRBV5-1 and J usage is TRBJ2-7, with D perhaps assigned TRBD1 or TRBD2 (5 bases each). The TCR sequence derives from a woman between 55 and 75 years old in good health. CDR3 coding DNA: TGCGCCAGCAGCATCAGGGAGACGGGCTACGAGCAGTACTTC. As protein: CASSIRETGYEQYF.